The entry below gives a single T cell receptor beta chain sequence along with its context. Germline CDR1 SGHTA, CDR2 FQGTGA. Unmatched junction bases numbered 1, after V lost 1 base and J lost 3 bases. The CDR3 is 15 amino acids. TCRdb recomputed calls from the RT-PCR reads with MiXCR, one row per CDR3 protein. Among about 680,000 distinct CDR3 sequences listed, 12% to 15% were seen once. This chain connects TRBV7-3 to TRBJ2-2; 8 bases fit TRBD2. The receptor was isolated from a female donor in good health, serving as a healthy control. Sequenced input: memory CD4+ T cells from blood. The CDR3 reads CASSLKAGDTGELFF. The CDR3 DNA sequence: TGTGCCAGCAGCTTAAAAGCGGGGGACACCGGGGAGCTGTTTTTT.